This T cell receptor beta chain was observed in a study of OX40 agonist ivuxolimab in advanced cancers. Using immunoSEQ multiplex PCR, the repertoire was profiled, and TCRdb retains in-frame clones only, with some absent. The sample includes 130,000 or so clones, approximately 94% of them seen just once. The clonotype originates from an adult with an advanced solid tumor such as melanoma, head and neck, liver or kidney cancer. This specimen consisted of CD4+ or CD8+ T cells sorted from blood, obtained in a trial of the OX40 agonist ivuxolimab.

The CDR3: CASSVVGGLNTGELFF. CDR3 DNA: TGTGCCAGCAGCGTAGTAGGGGGCCTGAACACCGGGGAGCTGTTTTTT. The chain employs TRBV9 and TRBJ2-2; 7 bases are shared with TRBD1. The CDR3 runs to 16 residues. Germline loops: CDR1 SGDLS, CDR2 YYNGEE. V dropped 0 bases and J dropped 1; count of bases not matched to a gene: 3.